The entry below describes one T cell receptor beta chain. Its target is unknown. The protocol was immunoSEQ multiplex PCR, while the TCRdb copy is restricted to in-frame clones and leaves out a portion. The repertoire holds some 1,600,000 clones, 98% seen once, with roughly 0.45% in the top ten. The sample is drawn from a study of shared clonotypes between healthy human individuals. General study findings and limits: Sorted-subset samples were not fully sequenced, rarefaction indicated.

CDR1 LGHNA and CDR2 YSLEER come from the germline V gene. V gave up 0 bases and J gave up 6 bases, with 15 bases separating them. This CDR3 has 16 amino acids. The sample was naive CD4+ T cells sorted from blood. Stated subset: CD45RA+ positively selected. This chain connects TRBV4-3 to TRBJ1-5; tentative D call: TRBD1 (5 bases). The origin of this receptor is a man younger than 40 in good health. CDR3 sequence: CASSQDFGRQSQPQHF. The DNA for the CDR3 is TGCGCCAGCAGCCAAGACTTTGGGAGACAGAGTCAGCCCCAGCATTTT.